The clone carrying this TCR beta chain has a count of ten or more. The antigen remains unidentified. CDR1 is MNHEY, CDR2 SMNVEV, per germline (reference sequence). V was trimmed by 6 bases and J by 5 bases, leaving 19 bases between them. This CDR3 has 15 residues. The sample's time point: newly diagnosed GD, antithyroid drugs for less than 3 months. PBMC RNA was the source of the TCR library. This record comes from a study of regulatory T cells in long-lasting Graves disease. Overall study results and limits: Newly diagnosed Graves' patients had higher TCR diversity than persistent ones.

According to the study, TCR beta libraries were built with iRepertoire HTBI primers and CDR3-region Arm-PCR. TCRdb ran MiXCR on the multiplex PCR reads and lists one entry per CDR3 protein. The sample yields more than 450,000 distinct CDR3 sequences, 12% seen once. This sample was shared with a second study, whose subject was T cells in Graves' hyperthyroidism and ophthalmopathy. As that report states: Based on clinical symptoms, serum thyroxine and TRAb, thyroid ultrasound and orbital computed tomography, diagnoses were reached. HTBI primers drove first-round RT-PCR of the TCR CDR3.

This specimen was peripheral blood mononuclear cells (PBMCs), taken at new diagnosis, from a patient treated with antithyroid drugs. The clonotype comes from a woman aged 25 to 39 with Graves disease. The J gene is TRBJ2-5, the V gene TRBV27; unclear D gene. CDR3: CASSPGPRAGETQYF. The CDR3 region has the DNA TGTGCCAGCAGCCCGGGTCCAAGGGCTGGGGAGACCCAGTACTTC.